The entry below describes one T cell receptor beta chain. One base away lies a much larger clone, so this may be a sequencing read error. This sample stems from a study of T cells after yellow fever vaccination. TCRdb ran MiXCR on the 5' RACE reads and lists one entry per CDR3 protein. This sample yields 25,000 to 35,000 distinct CDR3 sequences, of which over 5.5% are seen a single time; 20% to 25% belongs to the top ten. Per germline, CDR1 LNHNV and CDR2 YYDKDF (reference sequence). This CDR3 comprises 12 residues. The chain has TRBV15 and TRBJ2-7; the match to TRBD1 covers 7 bases. The sequence was collected from a man aged 25-40 years who received the YFV17D yellow fever vaccine. The sequenced sample was PBMCs, either bulk or a sorted T-cell subset (CD4+, CD8+, memory, or dextramer-sorted; not recorded which), obtained on the day of the yellow fever booster vaccination. The DNA of the CDR3 is TGTGCCTCCAGCAGAACCGGACAGGAGTTGTACTTC. Amino acid sequence: CASSRTGQELYF.